This TCR beta chain was profiled in a study of blood T cell repertoires in COVID-19. Looking at the study overall: Acute-phase and convalescent COVID-19 samples originated in the United States, Italy and Spain. PBMCs, B-cell-depleted T cells, or T cells provided the cDNA or gDNA that made up the material.

Authors' processing steps: For nucleated cells, counts were estimated from reference gene primer amplification. The method was immunoSEQ multiplex PCR; TCRdb's version includes in-frame clones alone and lacks a portion of them. That table supplies the V and J calls and clone size; D and trimming were determined from the DNA. The data hold about 160,000 clones, with about 87% observed a single time. Material: peripheral blood. The sequence was obtained from a woman between 65 and 79 years old with COVID-19, enrolled during active disease.

The CDR3 reads CATGQGTQPQHF. The CDR3 DNA follows: TGTGCTACCGGACAGGGGACTCAGCCCCAGCATTTT. The V call is TRBV27, the J call TRBJ1-5; 9 nucleotides match TRBD1. Germline loops: CDR1 MNHEY, CDR2 SMNVEV (reference sequence). The CDR3 has 12 residues.